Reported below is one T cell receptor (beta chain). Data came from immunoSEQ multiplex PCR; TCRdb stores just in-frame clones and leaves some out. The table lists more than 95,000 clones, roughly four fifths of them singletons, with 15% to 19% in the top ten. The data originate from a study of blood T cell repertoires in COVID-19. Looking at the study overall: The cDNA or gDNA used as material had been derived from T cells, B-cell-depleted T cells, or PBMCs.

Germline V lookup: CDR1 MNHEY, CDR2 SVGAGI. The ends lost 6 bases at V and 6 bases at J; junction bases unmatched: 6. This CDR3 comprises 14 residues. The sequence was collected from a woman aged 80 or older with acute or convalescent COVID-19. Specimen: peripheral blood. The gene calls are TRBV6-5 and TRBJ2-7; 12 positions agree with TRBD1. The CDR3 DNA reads TGTGCCAGCAGGCTGGGACAGGGGGCATCCGAGCAGTACTTC. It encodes CASRLGQGASEQYF.